Following are 11 T cell receptor beta chains from one sample sequenced in a study of identical twins. TCRdb ran MiXCR on the 5' RACE reads and lists one entry per CDR3 protein. The sample consists of 350,000 to 450,000 distinct CDR3 sequences, 18% of them appearing once. The sample consisted of naive T cells sorted from blood. These receptors came from a man in his fifties in good health.

The rearrangement joins TRBV27 to TRBJ1-4, with D possibly TRBD1 on 5 matching bases. Germline V gene sequence: CDR1 MNHEY, CDR2 SMNVEV (reference sequence). The V end was cut by 5 bases, the J end by 7 bases, with 14 bases between. The CDR3 runs to 14 residues. The CDR3 DNA reads TGTGCCAGCAGTACAGGTTTAGTGGGTGAAAAACTGTTTTTT. As protein: CASSTGLVGEKLFF.

The CDR3: CASSLVGADYEQYF. The CDR3 DNA sequence: TGCGCCAGCAGCTTGGTAGGGGCAGACTACGAGCAGTACTTC. The gene calls are TRBV5-1 and TRBJ2-7, with a tentative D call TRBD1 (5 bases). Germline V gene lookup returns CDR1 SGHRS and CDR2 YFSETQ. The CDR3 contains 14 residues. Trimming took 0 bases from V and 3 from J, leaving 10 bases between them.

The chain is built from TRBV10-3 and TRBJ2-1; D gene uncertain. This CDR3 region has 14 residues. Deletions cut 4 bases from V and 7 bases from J, with 14 bases between. Germline lookup yields CDR1 ENHRY and CDR2 SYGVKD. CDR3 in amino acids: CAISGQILSNEQFF. The CDR3 nucleotides are TGTGCCATCAGTGGCCAGATTCTGTCAAATGAGCAGTTCTTC.

This clonotype was seen only a few times. The chain couples TRBV12-3 or TRBV12-4 to TRBJ2-1; TRBD2 agrees at 10 bases. J lost 0 bases, V lost 6 bases, and 5 bases had no gene match. The CDR3 contains 16 residues. This CDR3 reads CASRTSGESSYNEQFF. The CDR3 nucleotides read TGTGCCAGCAGAACTAGCGGGGAGAGCTCCTACAATGAGCAGTTCTTC.

This chain joins TRBV6-6 and TRBJ1-1; the D gene is possibly TRBD1 (6 bases). The CDR3 spans 13 residues. The V and J ends lost 7 bases and 1 base respectively, with 10 bases between them. Germline V gene lookup returns CDR1 MNHNY and CDR2 SVGAGI (reference sequence). Here the CDR3 reads CASIKQGNTEAFF. In DNA form, the CDR3 reads TGTGCCAGCATAAAACAGGGGAACACTGAAGCTTTCTTT.

This clonotype occurred a few times. V is TRBV19 and J is TRBJ2-1; D unclear. The V gene's germline CDR1 is LNHDA and CDR2 SQIVND (reference sequence). The CDR3 runs to 13 residues. The ends were cut back, 1 base at V and 9 bases at J, with 10 bases in the middle. The CDR3 nucleotides are TGTGCCAGTAGTATAGGCCGTACAAGTGAGCAGTTCTTC. The encoded protein is CASSIGRTSEQFF.

This clonotype came up a few times. V usage is TRBV20-1 and J usage is TRBJ1-2, with a possible D match to TRBD1 (5 bases). This CDR3 is 13 amino acids long. Trimming removed 2 bases from V and 6 bases from J, with 13 bases in between. CDR1 and CDR2 (germline): DFQATT, SNEGSKA (reference sequence). CDR3 nucleotide sequence: TGCAGTGCTAGACAGGGTGCTATGGATGGCTACACCTTC. It codes for CSARQGAMDGYTF.

Here the CDR3 DNA reads TGTGCCAGCAGCAGGGACAGGGAACCCTACACTGAAGCTTTCTTT. As protein: CASSRDREPYTEAFF. This chain connects TRBV5-5 to TRBJ1-1, with 9 nucleotides matching TRBD1. Trimming at V came to 4 bases and at J to 3 bases, leaving 7 bases not matched to a gene. CDR1 SGHKS and CDR2 YYEKEE come from the germline V gene (reference sequence). CDR3 length equals 15 residues.

The V call is TRBV7-2, the J call TRBJ2-5; D is ambiguous. The V gene's germline CDR1 is SGHTA and CDR2 FQGNSA. The CDR3 is 13 residues long. The germline V and J ends were trimmed by 5 bases and 5 bases, with 12 bases remaining between them. CDR3 nucleotides: TGTGCCAGCAGCCCATGGAAGTGGGAGACCCAGTACTTC. Amino acid sequence: CASSPWKWETQYF. The variable domain in full, completed from reference TRBV7-2 and TRBJ2-5, reads GAGVSQSPSNKVTEKGKDVELRCDPISGHTALYWYRQSLGQGLEFLIYFQGNSAPDKSGLPSDRFSAERTGGSVSTLTIQRTQQEDSAVYLCASSPWKWETQYFGPGTRLLVL.

This clonotype has only a few counts. This chain links TRBV28 with TRBJ2-5, with D perhaps matching TRBD1 (5 bases). The V end was cut by 6 bases, the J end by 2 bases, with 10 bases between. CDR3 length: 13 amino acids. Germline CDR1 is MDHEN and CDR2 is SYDVKM. The DNA of the CDR3 is TGTGCCAGCAGGCCCTCAGGGCAAGAGACCCAGTACTTC. Protein product: CASRPSGQETQYF.

This clonotype has a count of ten or more. The V and J genes are TRBV10-3 and TRBJ2-1; TRBD2 matches at 7 bases. The germline V gene has CDR1 ENHRY and CDR2 SYGVKD. V lost 9 bases to trimming and J lost 0 bases; unmatched junction nucleotides: 11. There are 16 residues in the CDR3. In DNA form, the CDR3 reads TGTGCCATTCACTACTTGGGGGGGATCTCCTACAATGAGCAGTTCTTC. It encodes CAIHYLGGISYNEQFF.